One and the same sample provided the 13 T cell receptor beta chains below, sequenced in a study of tumor and adjacent non-tumor tissue in lung cancer. This sample's RNA came from whole unsorted tissue. Distant lung tissue was collected more than 3 cm away from the tumor edge. A modified ARM-PCR protocol with three rounds of nested PCR amplified TCRbeta. Each CDR3 protein is one row after TCRdb ran MiXCR on the multiplex PCR reads. The top ten clones hold approximately 55% of a sample with under 95,000 distinct CDR3 sequences, about 82% of them seen once. The sample consisted of distant non-tumor lung tissue. The receptors stem from a man in his fifties or sixties with non-small cell lung cancer.

Details on this clonotype: This may arise from a read error, as a much more abundant clone is one base away. V and J are TRBV30 and TRBJ1-1; D is unresolved. Trimming removed 0 bases from V and 5 bases from J, with 7 bases in between. Germline V gene sequence: CDR1 GTSNPN, CDR2 SVGIG (reference sequence). CDR3 length: 12 amino acids. The CDR3 sequence is CAWSVAWTEAFF. The CDR3 region has the DNA TGTGCCTGGAGTGTAGCGTGGACTGAAGCTTTCTTT.

Remarks on this clonotype: This CDR3 is missing its conserved last phenylalanine or tryptophan, likely due to a read error. The gene calls are TRBV11-3 and TRBJ2-3; a weak D match, TRBD2 (6 bases). From germline, CDR1 is SGHNT and CDR2 YENEEA. The CDR3 is made up of 16 amino acids. CDR3 bases: TGTGCCAGCAGCCCAGTGATGGGGGGACGCACAGATATGCAGTATCTT. It codes for CASSPVMGGRTDMQYL.

With regard to this clonotype: Since no conserved phenylalanine or tryptophan closes the CDR3, a read error is the likely cause. The DNA is left out, because the CDR3 cannot be placed on it with certainty; the CDR3 is given as TCRdb lists it. The chain uses TRBV11-2 and TRBJ2-6; TRBD1, the D gene given by the table, was not confirmed from the DNA. 19 amino acids form the CDR3, both terminal residues included. From germline, CDR1 is SGHAT and CDR2 FQNNGV. CDR3 loop: CASGLVPKDRPSGANVLIL.

Remarks on this clonotype: One end of the junction does not line up with germline, which may come from a read error. The chain employs TRBV11-3 and TRBJ2-7; a possible D gene is TRBD1 (6 bases). The CDR3 consists of 13 residues. Germline-derived CDR1 and CDR2 are SGHNT and YENEEA. The CDR3 DNA follows: TGTGCCAGCAGGATCAGGGGCTCCTACGAACAGTACTTC. As protein: CASRIRGSYEQYF.

This clonotype showed up just a few times. A much larger clone sits a single nucleotide away, making a read error possible. CDR3 in amino acids: CASGPTGVNTEAFF. CDR3 DNA: TGCGCCAGCGGGCCGACAGGGGTGAACACTGAAGCTTTCTTT. The rearrangement joins TRBV10-1 to TRBJ1-1; 8 positions agree with TRBD1. Germline CDR1 reads WNHNN; CDR2 reads SYGVQD (reference sequence). Trimming at V came to 8 bases and at J to 0 bases, leaving 5 bases not matched to a gene. The CDR3 runs 14 residues.

As regards this clonotype: At one end, the junction sequence differs from germline, possibly due to a read error. The chain employs TRBV11-2 and TRBJ2-5; D tentatively reads TRBD1 or TRBD2 (6 bases each). Germline loops: CDR1 SGHAT, CDR2 FQNNGV. The CDR3 loop spans 16 amino acids. The CDR3 is CASSSTTGAPKETQNF. CDR3 in DNA: TGTGCCAGCAGCTCCACAACGGGGGCGCCAAAGGAGACCCAGAACTTC.

J is TRBJ2-7 and V is TRBV28, with D perhaps assigned TRBD1 or TRBD2 (5 bases each). The CDR3 is 14 residues long. From germline, CDR1 is MDHEN and CDR2 SYDVKM. V lost 3 bases and J 6 bases, leaving 15 bases between the germline ends. As DNA, the CDR3 is TGTGCCAGCAGTTTCGGTCGGGGCAGGGTCGAGCAGTACTTC. It encodes CASSFGRGRVEQYF.

The chain couples TRBV11-3 to TRBJ2-2; TRBD2 matches at 8 bases. CDR1 SGHNT and CDR2 YENEEA come from the germline V gene. This CDR3 has 18 amino acids. After removal of 10 bases from V and 6 bases from J, the junction contained 22 bases not matched to a gene. CDR3 bases: TGTGCCACCATCTCCCGGGGTGCGGGAGGATACAGAGCCGGGGAGCTGTTTTTT. Amino acids: CATISRGAGGYRAGELFF.

The chain recombines TRBV29-1 with TRBJ2-2; 8 bases map to TRBD2. The CDR3 totals 15 residues. The germline V gene encodes CDR1 SQVTM and CDR2 ANQGSEA. V shed 6 bases and J 5 bases; nucleotides not matched to a gene: 11. The CDR3 is CSVVSGMARTGELFF. DNA of the CDR3: TGCAGCGTCGTTAGCGGGATGGCCCGGACCGGGGAGCTGTTTTTT.

As regards this clonotype: A much larger clone differs by one base, so this may be a read error. The rearrangement joins TRBV5-6 to TRBJ1-5, with D perhaps matching TRBD1 (6 bases). With 2 bases removed from V and 3 bases from J, the gap between germline ends came to 18 bases. The germline gives CDR1 SGHDT, CDR2 YYEEEE. There are 17 residues in the CDR3. CDR3 sequence reads: CASSFSVRGTINQPQHF. In DNA form, the CDR3 reads TGTGCCAGCAGCTTCTCTGTCAGGGGCACGATCAATCAGCCCCAGCATTTT. Based on the CDR3 plus reference TRBV5-6 and TRBJ1-5, the full variable domain is DAGVTQSPTHLIKTRGQQVTLRCSPKSGHDTVSWYQQALGQGPQFIFQYYEEEERQRGNFPDRFSGHQFPNYSSELNVNALLLGDSALYLCASSFSVRGTINQPQHFGDGTRLSIL.

Worth noting for this clonotype: Compared with germline, one end of the junction differs, possibly owing to a read error. This chain uses TRBV11-3 with TRBJ1-1; D uncertain. Germline V gene sequence: CDR1 SGHNT, CDR2 YENEEA. The CDR3 contains 13 residues. DNA of the CDR3: TGTGCCAGCAGCTATCAATGGAACACTGAAACTTTCTTT. Protein sequence: CASSYQWNTETFF.

Notes on this clonotype: A junction boundary mismatches the germline segment, possibly from a read error. This sequence joins TRBV5-1 and TRBJ1-1, with 8 bases that match TRBD1. Germline lookup yields CDR1 SGHRS and CDR2 YFSETQ. The CDR3 loop spans 16 amino acids. For the CDR3, the DNA is TGCACCAGCAGCCTCGGACAGGGACACCCGAACACTGAAGCTTTCTTT. Translated: CTSSLGQGHPNTEAFF.

With respect to this clonotype: No conserved phenylalanine or tryptophan ends this CDR3, so it is likely a read error. CDR3 DNA sequence: TGCAATGCTAGAGATGTAGCGGGAGGGCCTGGGGCCAACGTCCTGACTCTC. Translating gives CNARDVAGGPGANVLTL. The chain carries TRBV20-1 and TRBJ2-6, with 11 bases identical to TRBD2. Germline V gene sequence: CDR1 DFQATT, CDR2 SNEGSKA (reference sequence). CDR3 size: 17 residues.